This T cell receptor beta chain stems from a study of cytomegalovirus exposure and HLA in healthy donors. About the study: The 110 million or so unique TCR beta sequences, from 150 million to 200 million T cells, were found by an earlier analysis.

This CDR3 region has 14 residues. Between the trimmed V and J ends, which lost 0 bases and 5 bases, there was a span of 5 bases. Germline values: CDR1 MNHNS, CDR2 SASEGT. Study-wide findings and caveats: The study dropped some indistinguishable V segments, TRBV6-2 and TRBV6-3 among them. Data from an earlier analysis indicated that most TCR beta V segments were productive either about 87% or about 30% of the time.

The primer mix had 60 Vbeta and 13 Jbeta primers. Here immunoSEQ multiplex PCR was the method, and the copy in TCRdb shows in-frame clones only, minus some. Of some 190,000 clones listed, around 80% are singletons. In the case of this clone: Its antigen is unknown.

What was sequenced was PBMCs. This sequence originates from a man younger than 35 in good health and CMV-seronegative. The chain employs TRBV6-1 and TRBJ2-6, with D hard to call. DNA of the CDR3: TGTGCCAGCAGTGAAGCTCCCAGGGCCAACGTCCTGACTTTC. This translates into CASSEAPRANVLTF.